The entry below describes one T cell receptor beta chain. The sample comes from a study of CD8 T cells in Susac syndrome. Study-level background: Fewer than 10 of the sequenced Susac syndrome patients were in remission, and roughly 6 had active disease.

Random hexamers were used to reverse transcribe about 0.5 to 1 ug of RNA. TCRdb redid the calling of the immunoSEQ multiplex PCR reads with MiXCR, one entry per CDR3 protein. This sample has tens of thousands of distinct CDR3 sequences, with around 96% found just once. Germline CDR1 is LGHNA and CDR2 is YSLEER. The CDR3 sequence is 15 residues long. V lost 4 bases to trimming and J lost 5 bases; unmatched junction nucleotides: 4. The sequence was collected from a human donor with Susac syndrome. The sample taken for sequencing was CD8+ T cells from PBMCs. This sequence joins TRBV4-3 and TRBJ1-5, with 11 bases identical to TRBD1. CDR3 sequence: CASSPRTGGYQPQHF. DNA for the CDR3: TGCGCCAGCAGCCCCCGGACAGGGGGCTATCAGCCCCAGCATTTT.